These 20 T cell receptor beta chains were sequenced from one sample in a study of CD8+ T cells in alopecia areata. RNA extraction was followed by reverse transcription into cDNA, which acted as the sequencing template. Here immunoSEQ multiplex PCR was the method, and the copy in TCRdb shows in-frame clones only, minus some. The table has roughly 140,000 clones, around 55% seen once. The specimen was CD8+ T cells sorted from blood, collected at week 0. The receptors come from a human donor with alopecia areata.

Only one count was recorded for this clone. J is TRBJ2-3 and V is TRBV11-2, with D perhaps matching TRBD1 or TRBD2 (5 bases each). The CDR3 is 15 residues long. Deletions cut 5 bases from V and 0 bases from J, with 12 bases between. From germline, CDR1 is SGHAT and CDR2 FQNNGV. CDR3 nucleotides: TGTGCCAGCAGCCAAACATGGGGGAGCACAGATACGCAGTATTTT. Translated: CASSQTWGSTDTQYF.

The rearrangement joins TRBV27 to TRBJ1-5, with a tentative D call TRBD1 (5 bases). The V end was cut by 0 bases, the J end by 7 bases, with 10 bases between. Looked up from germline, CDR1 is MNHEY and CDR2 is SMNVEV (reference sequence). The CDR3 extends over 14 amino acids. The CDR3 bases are TGTGCCAGCAGTTTATCAATTTCAGGGCAGCCCCAGCATTTT. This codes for CASSLSISGQPQHF.

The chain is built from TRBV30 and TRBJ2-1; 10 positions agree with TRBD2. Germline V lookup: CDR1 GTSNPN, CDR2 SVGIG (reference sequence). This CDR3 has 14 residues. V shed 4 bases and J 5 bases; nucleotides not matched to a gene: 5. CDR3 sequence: CAWKGAGGHNEQFF. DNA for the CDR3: TGTGCCTGGAAGGGAGCGGGGGGGCACAATGAGCAGTTCTTC.

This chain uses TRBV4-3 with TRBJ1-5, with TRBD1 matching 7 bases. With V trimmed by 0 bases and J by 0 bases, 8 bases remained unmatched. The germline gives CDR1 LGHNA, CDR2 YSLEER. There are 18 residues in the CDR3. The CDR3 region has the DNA TGCGCCAGCAGCCAAGATGCAGGCAGGGGGAATAGCAATCAGCCCCAGCATTTT. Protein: CASSQDAGRGNSNQPQHF.

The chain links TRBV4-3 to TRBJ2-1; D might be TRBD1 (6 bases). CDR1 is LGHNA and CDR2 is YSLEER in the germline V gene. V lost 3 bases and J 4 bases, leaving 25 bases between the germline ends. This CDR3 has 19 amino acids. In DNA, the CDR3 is TGCGCCAGCAGCCAGGAAACAGGGCCTGCTACAATCTGGTACAATGAGCAGTTCTTC. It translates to CASSQETGPATIWYNEQFF.

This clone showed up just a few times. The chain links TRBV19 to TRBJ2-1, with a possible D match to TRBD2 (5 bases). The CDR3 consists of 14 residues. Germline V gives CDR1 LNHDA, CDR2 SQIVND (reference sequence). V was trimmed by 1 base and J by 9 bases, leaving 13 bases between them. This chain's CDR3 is CASSIAGGGFEQFF. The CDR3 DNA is TGTGCCAGTAGTATAGCAGGCGGCGGGTTTGAGCAGTTCTTC. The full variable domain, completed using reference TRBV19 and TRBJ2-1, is DGGITQSPKYLFRKEGQNVTLSCEQNLNHDAMYWYRQDPGQGLRLIYYSQIVNDFQKGDIAEGYSVSREKKESFPLTVTSAQKNPTAFYLCASSIAGGGFEQFFGPGTRLTVL.

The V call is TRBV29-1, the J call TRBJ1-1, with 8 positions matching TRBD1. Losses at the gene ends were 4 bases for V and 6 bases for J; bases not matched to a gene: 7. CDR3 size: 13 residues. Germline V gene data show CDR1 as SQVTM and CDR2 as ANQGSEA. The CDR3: CSVVWTGRAEAFF. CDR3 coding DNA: TGCAGCGTTGTCTGGACAGGGCGGGCTGAAGCTTTCTTT.

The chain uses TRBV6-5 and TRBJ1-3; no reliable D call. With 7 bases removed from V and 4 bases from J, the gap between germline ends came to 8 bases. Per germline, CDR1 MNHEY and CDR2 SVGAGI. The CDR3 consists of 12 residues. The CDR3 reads CASTDAGNTIYF. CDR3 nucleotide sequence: TGTGCCAGCACCGACGCGGGAAACACCATATATTTT.

The CDR3 region has the DNA TGTGCCAGCAGCTTCGACAGGGGAGTTAATTCACCCCTCCACTTT. This sequence encodes CASSFDRGVNSPLHF. The gene calls are TRBV13 and TRBJ1-6, with 8 bases fitting TRBD1. This CDR3 has 15 amino acids. With V trimmed by 3 bases and J by 6 bases, 4 bases remained unmatched. Germline V gene data show CDR1 as PRHDT and CDR2 as FYEKMQ (reference sequence).

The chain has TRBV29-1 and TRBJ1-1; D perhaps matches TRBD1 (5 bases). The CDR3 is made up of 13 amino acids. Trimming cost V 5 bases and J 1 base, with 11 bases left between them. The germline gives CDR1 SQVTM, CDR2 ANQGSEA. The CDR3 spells CSVFGGRNTEAFF. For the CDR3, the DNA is TGCAGCGTTTTTGGGGGAAGGAACACTGAAGCTTTCTTT.

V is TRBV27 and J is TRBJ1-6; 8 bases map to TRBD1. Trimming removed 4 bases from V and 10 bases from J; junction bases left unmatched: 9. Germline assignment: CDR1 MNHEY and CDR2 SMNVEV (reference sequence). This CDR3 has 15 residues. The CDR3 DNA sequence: TGTGCCAGCAGTTCATCGACAGGGGAAGGATCACCCCTCCACTTT. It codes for CASSSSTGEGSPLHF.

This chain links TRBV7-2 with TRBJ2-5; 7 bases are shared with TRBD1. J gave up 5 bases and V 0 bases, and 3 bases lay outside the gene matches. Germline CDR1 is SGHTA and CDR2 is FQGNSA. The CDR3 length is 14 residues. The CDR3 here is CASSLAGGKETQYF. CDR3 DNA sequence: TGTGCCAGCAGCTTAGCAGGGGGCAAGGAGACCCAGTACTTC.

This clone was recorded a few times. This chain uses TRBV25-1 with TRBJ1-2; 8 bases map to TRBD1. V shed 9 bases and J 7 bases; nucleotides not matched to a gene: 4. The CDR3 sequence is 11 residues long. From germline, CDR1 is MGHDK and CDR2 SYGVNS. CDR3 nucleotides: TGTGCCAGGGACAGGGTTCCTGGCTACACCTTC. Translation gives CARDRVPGYTF.

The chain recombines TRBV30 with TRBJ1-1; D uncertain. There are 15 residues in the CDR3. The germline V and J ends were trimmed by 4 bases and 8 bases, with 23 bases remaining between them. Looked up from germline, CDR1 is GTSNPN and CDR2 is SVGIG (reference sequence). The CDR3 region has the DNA TGTGCCTGGATGATGGCAGGCCCAAGGGTGGCCGAAGCTTTCTTT. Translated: CAWMMAGPRVAEAFF. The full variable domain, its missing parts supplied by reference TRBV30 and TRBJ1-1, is SQTIHQWPATLVQPVGSPLSLECTVEGTSNPNLYWYRQAAGRGLQLLFYSVGIGQISSEVPQNLSASRPQDRQFILSSKKLLLSDSGFYLCAWMMAGPRVAEAFFGQGTRLTVV.

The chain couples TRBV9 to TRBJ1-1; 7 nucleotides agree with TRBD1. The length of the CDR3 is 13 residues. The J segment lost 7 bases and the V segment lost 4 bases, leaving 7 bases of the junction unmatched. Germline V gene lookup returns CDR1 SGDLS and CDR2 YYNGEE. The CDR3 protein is CASSSTGSHEAFF. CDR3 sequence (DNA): TGTGCCAGCAGCTCGACAGGGTCACATGAAGCTTTCTTT.

For the CDR3, the DNA is TGCGCCAGCAGCCAAGACGGACTCCAGTCTTCAGATACGCAGTATTTT. Translation: CASSQDGLQSSDTQYF. The chain uses TRBV4-3 and TRBJ2-3, with D possibly TRBD2 on 5 matching bases. CDR1 LGHNA and CDR2 YSLEER come from the germline V gene. The V and J ends lost 0 bases and 4 bases respectively, with 14 bases between them. This CDR3 contains 16 residues.

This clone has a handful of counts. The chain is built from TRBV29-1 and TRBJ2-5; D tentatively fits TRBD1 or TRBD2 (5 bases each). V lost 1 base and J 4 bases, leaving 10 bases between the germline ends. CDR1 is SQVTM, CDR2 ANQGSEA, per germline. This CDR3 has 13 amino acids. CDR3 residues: CSVEAGTLETQYF. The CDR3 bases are TGCAGCGTTGAAGCGGGGACCCTAGAGACCCAGTACTTC.

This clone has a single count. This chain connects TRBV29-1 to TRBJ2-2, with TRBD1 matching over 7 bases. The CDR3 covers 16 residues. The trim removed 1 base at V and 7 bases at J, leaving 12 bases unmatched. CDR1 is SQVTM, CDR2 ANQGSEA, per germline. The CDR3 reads CSVEGRTGLQSGELFF. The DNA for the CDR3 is TGCAGCGTTGAAGGCCGGACAGGTCTCCAAAGCGGGGAGCTGTTTTTT.

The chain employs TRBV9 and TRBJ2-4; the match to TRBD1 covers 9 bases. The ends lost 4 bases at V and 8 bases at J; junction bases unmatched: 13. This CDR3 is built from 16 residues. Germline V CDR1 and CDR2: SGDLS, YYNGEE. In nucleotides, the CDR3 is TGTGCCAGCAGCCCGGGACAGGGCTCCCTTAGCGACATTCAGTACTTC. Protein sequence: CASSPGQGSLSDIQYF.

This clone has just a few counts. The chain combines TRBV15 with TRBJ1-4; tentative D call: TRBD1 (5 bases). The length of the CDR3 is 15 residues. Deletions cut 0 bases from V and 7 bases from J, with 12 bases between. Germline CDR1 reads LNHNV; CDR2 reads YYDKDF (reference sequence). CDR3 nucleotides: TGTGCCACCAGCAGAGATCGGGGGATGGCTGAAAAACTGTTTTTT. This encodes CATSRDRGMAEKLFF.